This TCR beta chain was recovered during a study of beta chain features in type 1 diabetes. Reverse transcription of all isolated RNA meant that expressed TCRB transcripts were sequenced. Assay: immunoSEQ multiplex PCR; the TCRdb copy retains only in-frame clones and omits some. The repertoire holds some 500,000 clones, with approximately 10% as singletons. This clone was observed a few times. The length of the CDR3 is 13 residues. Germline CDR1 reads SGHVS; CDR2 reads FNYEAQ. Between the trimmed V and J ends, which lost 3 bases and 5 bases, there was a span of 9 bases. V and J are TRBV7-6 and TRBJ2-3; D might be TRBD2 (5 bases). The source material was naive CD4+ T cells from blood. This sequence was found in a woman younger than 35 in good health. Here the CDR3 reads CASSFVGRDTQYF. The CDR3 nucleotides are TGTGCCAGCAGCTTCGTGGGGAGAGATACGCAGTATTTT.